Included here is one T cell receptor beta chain sequence, with context. The data were taken from a study of blood T cell repertoires in COVID-19. Profiling relied on immunoSEQ multiplex PCR, and the TCRdb table lists in-frame clones only, not all of them. The sample holds tens of thousands of clones, about 80% seen once. The CDR3 has 13 residues. Germline V CDR1 and CDR2: LNHDA, SQIVND (reference sequence). Trimming took off 8 bases at V and 4 bases at J, with 12 bases between the two ends. This TCR derives from a woman aged 70 to 79 with acute or convalescent COVID-19. Sequencing used peripheral blood. The chain is built from TRBV19 and TRBJ2-1; possible D gene TRBD2, 6 bases. CDR3 nucleotide sequence: TGTGCCAGTGGACTAACTCATTACAATGAGCAGTTCTTC. Protein sequence: CASGLTHYNEQFF. The full variable domain, with the rest looked up from reference TRBV19 and TRBJ2-1, is DGGITQSPKYLFRKEGQNVTLSCEQNLNHDAMYWYRQDPGQGLRLIYYSQIVNDFQKGDIAEGYSVSREKKESFPLTVTSAQKNPTAFYLCASGLTHYNEQFFGPGTRLTVL.